These 31 T cell receptor beta chains originate from one sample sequenced in a study of cytotoxic CD8 clonotypes in ibrutinib-treated CLL. Some clones are missing from TCRdb's copy, which holds only in-frame ones; the method was immunoSEQ multiplex PCR. The repertoire has around 310,000 clones, about 77% of them found once; the top ten carry over 5%. The sequencing used PBMCs, collected before ibrutinib treatment. These receptors came from a human donor with chronic lymphocytic leukemia.

This sequence joins TRBV29-1 and TRBJ2-5; maybe TRBD2 (5 bases). V lost 6 bases and J lost 5, with 19 bases in between. This CDR3 has 14 residues. Per germline, CDR1 SQVTM and CDR2 ANQGSEA. The CDR3 region is CSVGDGERWETQYF. In DNA form, the CDR3 reads TGCAGCGTGGGTGACGGCGAGCGGTGGGAGACCCAGTACTTC.

This clone was seen more than once but under ten times. The chain carries TRBV11-2 and TRBJ2-7; D is unresolved. Germline assignment: CDR1 SGHAT and CDR2 FQNNGV. This CDR3 contains 15 residues. The V and J ends lost 6 bases and 0 bases respectively, with 15 bases between them. This CDR3 is CASSLDPIHSYEQYF. The CDR3 nucleotides read TGTGCCAGCAGTCTTGACCCGATCCACTCCTACGAGCAGTACTTC.

J is TRBJ2-2 and V is TRBV28; D is perhaps TRBD2 (6 bases). Trimming shortened V by 4 bases and J by 4 bases, and 19 bases separated the two germline ends. Germline assignment: CDR1 MDHEN and CDR2 SYDVKM. The CDR3 covers 17 residues. In DNA, the CDR3 is TGTGCCAGCAGTTACACCCTATTCCGGGAGTTCACCGGGGAGCTGTTTTTT. Protein: CASSYTLFREFTGELFF.

The rearrangement links TRBV30 to TRBJ1-2, with D possibly being TRBD1 (6 bases). Germline V CDR1 and CDR2: GTSNPN, SVGIG (reference sequence). Trimming took off 1 base at V and 7 bases at J, with 19 bases between the two ends. This CDR3 comprises 15 residues. CDR3 sequence (DNA): TGTGCCTGGAGTGGAGGAAGGGGGACTGGAACTGGCTACACCTTC. It specifies CAWSGGRGTGTGYTF.

This clone showed up just once. CDR3 amino acids: CASSRDRGRETQYF. As DNA, the CDR3 is TGCGCCAGCAGCCGGGACAGGGGACGAGAGACCCAGTACTTC. The V gene is TRBV23-1, the J gene TRBJ2-5; 10 positions agree with TRBD1. TRBV23-1 carries the ORF label, with uncertain function. The CDR3 has 14 amino acids. With V trimmed by 6 bases and J by 4 bases, 5 bases remained unmatched.

The chain combines TRBV6-4 with TRBJ2-7; 8 nucleotides line up with TRBD2. Unmatched junction bases numbered 8, after V lost 5 bases and J lost 2 bases. Germline V CDR1 and CDR2: MRHNA, SNTAGT. This CDR3 comprises 15 residues. In nucleotides, the CDR3 is TGTGCCAGCAGTCGGATAGCGGGACCAACCTACGAGCAGTACTTC. As protein: CASSRIAGPTYEQYF.

The rearrangement links TRBV5-1 to TRBJ1-2; perhaps TRBD1 as D (6 bases). The CDR3 runs 15 residues. The V gene lost 3 bases and the J gene lost 4 bases, with 16 bases spanning the gap. Germline V CDR1 and CDR2: SGHRS, YFSETQ. The CDR3 sequence is CASSSHPKGVYGYTF. As DNA, the CDR3 is TGCGCCAGCAGCTCACATCCAAAGGGGGTCTATGGCTACACCTTC. Based on the CDR3 plus reference TRBV5-1 and TRBJ1-2, the full variable domain is KAGVTQTPRYLIKTRGQQVTLSCSPISGHRSVSWYQQTPGQGLQFLFEYFSETQRNKGNFPGRFSGRQFSNSRSEMNVSTLELGDSALYLCASSSHPKGVYGYTFGSGTRLTVV.

The V and J genes are TRBV19 and TRBJ1-2; no firm D call. In germline, CDR1 is LNHDA, CDR2 SQIVND (reference sequence). Trimming shortened V by 10 bases and J by 5 bases, and 11 bases separated the two germline ends. The CDR3 covers 11 residues. This CDR3 is CAIGDVYGYTF. CDR3 nucleotides: TGTGCCATCGGGGATGTTTATGGCTACACCTTC.

This clone has a handful of counts. The rearrangement joins TRBV7-9 to TRBJ2-7, with 8 bases identical to TRBD1. Germline loops: CDR1 SEHNR, CDR2 FQNEAQ (reference sequence). Losses at the gene ends were 10 bases for V and 3 bases for J; bases not matched to a gene: 5. There are 12 residues in the CDR3. Here the CDR3 reads CAIQQGDYEQYF. Here the CDR3 DNA reads TGTGCCATTCAACAGGGGGACTACGAGCAGTACTTC.

The chain recombines TRBV11-3 with TRBJ2-1; 11 positions match TRBD2. This CDR3 is built from 16 residues. V gave up 6 bases and J gave up 4 bases; unmatched junction bases: 8. The germline V gene encodes CDR1 SGHNT and CDR2 YENEEA. CDR3 nucleotide sequence: TGTGCCAGCAGTCACAGGACTAGCGGGTTTTACAATGAGCAGTTCTTC. Protein sequence: CASSHRTSGFYNEQFF.

The chain couples TRBV9 to TRBJ2-1; 10 positions agree with TRBD1. Germline assignment: CDR1 SGDLS and CDR2 YYNGEE. The V segment lost 2 bases and the J segment 6 bases; nucleotides outside the gene matches: 5. The CDR3 is made up of 15 amino acids. CDR3 region: CASSVRQGALNEQFF. The CDR3 region has the DNA TGTGCCAGCAGCGTTAGACAGGGGGCGCTCAATGAGCAGTTCTTC.

The rearrangement links TRBV27 to TRBJ2-6; 8 bases align to TRBD1. The CDR3 totals 17 residues. Per the germline V gene, CDR1 is MNHEY and CDR2 is SMNVEV (reference sequence). V lost 5 bases to trimming and J lost 3 bases; unmatched junction nucleotides: 9. CDR3 sequence (DNA): TGTGCCAGCAGTCCGCGGACAGGGAGGTTTGGGGCCAACGTCCTGACTTTC. Its protein is CASSPRTGRFGANVLTF.

The V call is TRBV7-6, the J call TRBJ2-7; no definite D call. The CDR3 consists of 16 residues. The V gene's germline CDR1 is SGHVS and CDR2 FNYEAQ. V lost 3 bases and J 7 bases, leaving 22 bases between the germline ends. CDR3 sequence reads: CASSFNTDGPGREQYF. Written as DNA, the CDR3 is TGTGCCAGCAGCTTTAACACGGATGGACCGGGCAGGGAGCAGTACTTC.

This chain joins TRBV30 and TRBJ2-3, with D hard to call. V dropped 0 bases and J dropped 9 bases, with 10 bases sitting between them. Germline assignment: CDR1 GTSNPN and CDR2 SVGIG (reference sequence). This CDR3 region has 12 residues. CDR3: CAWSVRARTQYF. DNA of the CDR3: TGTGCCTGGAGTGTAAGGGCTAGGACGCAGTATTTT.

The chain uses TRBV7-8 and TRBJ2-7, with TRBD1 as a possible D gene (5 bases). The germline V gene has CDR1 SGHVS and CDR2 FQNEAQ. CDR3 length equals 15 residues. V was clipped by 6 bases and J by 5 bases, with 20 bases between them. The CDR3 region is CASSLREGENDEQYF. The CDR3 DNA is TGTGCCAGCAGTTTAAGAGAAGGGGAAAATGACGAGCAGTACTTC.

The rearrangement uses TRBV7-2 and TRBJ1-3; D is ambiguous. From germline, CDR1 is SGHTA and CDR2 FQGNSA. The CDR3 has 16 amino acids. V was shortened by 0 bases and J by 4 bases, with 13 bases between the two germline ends. CDR3 loop: CASSLAPPGSGNTIYF. The CDR3 DNA is TGTGCCAGCAGCTTAGCCCCGCCGGGGTCCGGAAACACCATATATTTT.

The genes are TRBV30 and TRBJ2-5; TRBD2 matches 7 bases. V lost 8 bases and J lost 3; bases outside the gene matches: 12. From germline, CDR1 is GTSNPN and CDR2 SVGIG (reference sequence). The CDR3 length is 14 residues. Written as DNA, the CDR3 is TGTGCCCACAACAAAGCGGGGCCTGAAGAGACCCAGTACTTC. Translated, it gives CAHNKAGPEETQYF.

The rearrangement uses TRBV4-1 and TRBJ2-7, with 8 bases matching TRBD1. CDR3 length equals 14 residues. In germline, CDR1 is MGHRA, CDR2 YSYEKL. Trimming took 4 bases from V and 0 from J; bases not matched to a gene: 2. CDR3 DNA sequence: TGCGCCAGCAGCCTCGGACAGGGCTCCTACGAGCAGTACTTC. It yields the protein CASSLGQGSYEQYF.

This clone has a single count. The V call is TRBV7-3, the J call TRBJ2-3; D not resolved. Germline V gene lookup returns CDR1 SGHTA and CDR2 FQGTGA. The length of the CDR3 is 15 residues. The V end was cut by 5 bases, the J end by 4 bases, with 16 bases between. CDR3 loop: CASSQTLLVADTQYF. The CDR3 DNA reads TGTGCCAGCAGCCAGACTCTCCTCGTAGCAGATACGCAGTATTTT.

In nucleotides, the CDR3 is TGCAGTGCTAGAGGAGGCGGTGAAGCTTTCTTT. It specifies CSARGGGEAFF. The rearrangement joins TRBV20-1 to TRBJ1-1; D is undetermined. V shed 1 base and J shed 7 bases, with 7 bases lying between them. The CDR3 runs 11 residues. CDR1 and CDR2 (germline): DFQATT, SNEGSKA (reference sequence).

The J gene is TRBJ1-3, the V gene TRBV30; D call uncertain. CDR1 is GTSNPN and CDR2 is SVGIG in the germline V gene (reference sequence). V was pared by 0 bases and J by 0 bases, with 6 bases between. The CDR3 length is 14 residues. The CDR3: CAWSVSDSGNTIYF. The DNA for the CDR3 is TGTGCCTGGAGTGTATCAGACTCTGGAAACACCATATATTTT.

Points on this clone: The sample carries other DNA sequences with the same CDR3. The V gene is TRBV11-2, the J gene TRBJ1-5; 7 positions agree with TRBD1. The CDR3 runs 13 residues. Germline V gene data show CDR1 as SGHAT and CDR2 as FQNNGV. Losses at the gene ends were 5 bases for V and 7 bases for J; bases not matched to a gene: 5. DNA for the CDR3: TGTGCCAGCAGCGAGCAGGGGGGGCAGCCCCAGCATTTT. Its protein product is CASSEQGGQPQHF. Based on the CDR3 plus reference TRBV11-2 and TRBJ1-5, the full variable domain is EAGVAQSPRYKIIEKRQSVAFWCNPISGHATLYWYQQILGQGPKLLIQFQNNGVVDDSQLPKDRFSAERLKGVDSTLKIQPAKLEDSAVYLCASSEQGGQPQHFGDGTRLSIL.

The chain recombines TRBV2 with TRBJ1-5, with D hard to call. The CDR3 covers 18 residues. Between the trimmed V and J ends, which lost 2 bases and 0 bases, there was a span of 17 bases. Germline V gene data show CDR1 as SNHLY and CDR2 as FYNNEI. In DNA form, the CDR3 reads TGTGCCAGCAGTGAAAGTCGATCTCCCGCGTATAGCAATCAGCCCCAGCATTTT. This codes for CASSESRSPAYSNQPQHF.

The V and J genes are TRBV6-5 and TRBJ1-1, with unresolved D. Trimming took off 7 bases at V and 0 bases at J, with 9 bases between the two ends. The CDR3 length is 13 residues. From germline, CDR1 is MNHEY and CDR2 SVGAGI. The CDR3 here is CASKEIMNTEAFF. Written as DNA, the CDR3 is TGTGCCAGCAAAGAGATCATGAACACTGAAGCTTTCTTT.

The chain carries TRBV28 and TRBJ1-1; D remains ambiguous. V shed 3 bases and J shed 4 bases, with 9 bases lying between them. The germline CDR1 and CDR2 sequences are MDHEN and SYDVKM. The CDR3 sequence is 13 residues long. The CDR3 sequence is CASSFPGGTEAFF. The CDR3 nucleotides are TGTGCCAGCAGTTTTCCGGGAGGCACTGAAGCTTTCTTT. Using reference TRBV28 and TRBJ1-1 for the parts outside the CDR3, the full variable domain is DVKVTQSSRYLVKRTGEKVFLECVQDMDHENMFWYRQDPGLGLRLIYFSYDVKMKEKGDIPEGYSVSREKKERFSLILESASTNQTSMYLCASSFPGGTEAFFGQGTRLTVV.

This chain uses TRBV4-1 with TRBJ2-3; no clear D gene. The CDR3 extends over 15 amino acids. Trimming pared 0 bases from V and 1 base from J, leaving 8 bases between. The V gene's germline CDR1 is MGHRA and CDR2 YSYEKL. The CDR3 DNA follows: TGCGCCAGCAGCCAAGATCCCACAGGCACAGATACGCAGTATTTT. Translating gives CASSQDPTGTDTQYF.

The rearrangement joins TRBV6-5 to TRBJ1-1, with D maybe TRBD1 (6 bases). Germline V CDR1 and CDR2: MNHEY, SVGAGI. Deletions cut 5 bases from V and 0 bases from J, with 13 bases between. This CDR3 is built from 15 residues. This chain's CDR3 is CASSRGGTLNTEAFF. CDR3 in DNA: TGTGCCAGCAGTAGGGGGGGGACATTGAACACTGAAGCTTTCTTT.

The rearrangement joins TRBV5-4 to TRBJ2-7, with D maybe TRBD1 (6 bases). Trimming shortened V by 5 bases and J by 0 bases, and 15 bases separated the two germline ends. Germline CDR1 SGHNT, CDR2 YYREEE (reference sequence). The CDR3 consists of 15 residues. The CDR3 spells CASRPELQGSYEQYF. The CDR3 DNA follows: TGTGCCAGCAGGCCGGAGCTACAGGGCTCCTACGAGCAGTACTTC.

The chain carries TRBV5-6 and TRBJ1-1; the D is unclear. Trimming removed 2 bases at V and 10 bases at J, with 15 bases between. Germline V gives CDR1 SGHDT, CDR2 YYEEEE. CDR3 size: 13 residues. CDR3 sequence (DNA): TGTGCCAGCAGCTTAAAAGACCTAGCAGTAGCTTTCTTT. It yields the protein CASSLKDLAVAFF.

This chain links TRBV30 with TRBJ1-5, with D perhaps TRBD1 (6 bases). Per germline, CDR1 GTSNPN and CDR2 SVGIG (reference sequence). The CDR3 has 18 amino acids. Trimming removed 2 bases from V and 6 bases from J, with 26 bases in between. The DNA for the CDR3 is TGTGCCTGGAGTCCCCGTTGGGGGACACATCACGGGTCTCAGCCCCAGCATTTT. Its translation: CAWSPRWGTHHGSQPQHF.

V usage is TRBV27 and J usage is TRBJ2-3, with TRBD2 identical over 14 bases. The V gene end was trimmed by 8 bases and the J gene end by 7 bases; junction bases not matched to a gene: 5. Germline V lookup: CDR1 MNHEY, CDR2 SMNVEV (reference sequence). The CDR3 has 14 residues. The DNA of the CDR3 is TGTGCCAGCGCCGGGACTAGCGGGAGAAATACGCAGTATTTT. It is translated as CASAGTSGRNTQYF.